This T cell receptor beta chain is from a study of cytomegalovirus exposure and HLA in healthy donors. General study points: Presence/absence analyses assumed roughly uniform sequencing depth across donors, which may not hold. The listing of roughly 160 TCR beta chains classed them as cytomegalovirus-associated. A later analysis linked a missense DCLRE1C variant to TCR beta V- and J-gene trimming.

All donors participated as healthy donors of bone marrow. The CDR3 spans 14 residues. Trimming took 1 base from V and 5 from J, leaving 11 bases between them. Germline-derived CDR1 and CDR2 are SGHVS and FQNEAQ. Vbeta (60) and Jbeta (13) primers were used in the PCR. Clones were sequenced by immunoSEQ multiplex PCR, and TCRdb holds only the in-frame ones, with some missing. This table has some 150,000 clones, 79% appearing once. Worth noting for this clone: The antigen is unknown. The identical CDR3 is also encoded by other nucleotide sequences in the sample.

The rearrangement joins TRBV7-8 to TRBJ2-5, with a tentative D call TRBD1 (5 bases). This receptor was identified in a man aged 50 to 59 in good health and CMV-seropositive. The specimen was PBMCs. The CDR3 spells CASSLGQSQETQYF. The CDR3 nucleotides read TGTGCCAGCAGCTTAGGACAGTCCCAGGAGACCCAGTACTTC.